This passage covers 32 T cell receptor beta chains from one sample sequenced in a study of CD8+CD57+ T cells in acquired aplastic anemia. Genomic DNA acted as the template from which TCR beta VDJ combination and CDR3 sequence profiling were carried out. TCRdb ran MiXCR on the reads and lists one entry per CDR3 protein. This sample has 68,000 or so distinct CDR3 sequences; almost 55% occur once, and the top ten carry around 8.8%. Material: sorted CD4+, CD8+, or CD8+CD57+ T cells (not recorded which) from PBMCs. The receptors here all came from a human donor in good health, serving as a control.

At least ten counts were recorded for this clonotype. The CDR3 sequence is CASSGIYEQYF. The CDR3 bases are TGTGCCAGCAGTGGAATCTACGAGCAGTACTTC. The chain carries TRBV6-1 and TRBJ2-7; D ambiguous. This CDR3 is 11 amino acids long. Germline V gene lookup returns CDR1 MNHNS and CDR2 SASEGT. V gave up 4 bases and J gave up 3 bases, with 4 bases separating them.

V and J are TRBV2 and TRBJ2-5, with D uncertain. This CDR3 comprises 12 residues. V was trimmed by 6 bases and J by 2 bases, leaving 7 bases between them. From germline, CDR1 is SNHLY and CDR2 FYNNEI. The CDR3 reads CASSLTQETQYF. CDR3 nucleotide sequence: TGTGCCAGCAGCCTAACACAAGAGACCCAGTACTTC.

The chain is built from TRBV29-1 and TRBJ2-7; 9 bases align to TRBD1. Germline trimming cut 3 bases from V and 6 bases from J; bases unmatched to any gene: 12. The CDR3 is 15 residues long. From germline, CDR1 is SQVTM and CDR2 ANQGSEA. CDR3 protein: CSVERASGQGIEQYF. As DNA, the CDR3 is TGCAGCGTTGAGCGCGCTTCGGGACAGGGAATCGAGCAGTACTTC.

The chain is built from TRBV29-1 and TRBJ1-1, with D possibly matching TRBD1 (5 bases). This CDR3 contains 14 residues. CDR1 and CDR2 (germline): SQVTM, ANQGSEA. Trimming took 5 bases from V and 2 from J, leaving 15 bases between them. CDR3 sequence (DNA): TGCAGCGTTAATCGGCAGGGCCCTAACACTGAAGCTTTCTTT. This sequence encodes CSVNRQGPNTEAFF.

The CDR3 nucleotides are TGTGCCACCAGCAGGGGACGGTTACCCGGGACACTATCCTACGAGCAGTACTTC. Its translation: CATSRGRLPGTLSYEQYF. The chain recombines TRBV15 with TRBJ2-7; D possibly corresponds to TRBD1 (6 bases). Trimming took off 3 bases at V and 1 base at J, with 22 bases between the two ends. CDR1 is LNHNV and CDR2 is YYDKDF in the germline V gene (reference sequence). This CDR3 is built from 18 residues.

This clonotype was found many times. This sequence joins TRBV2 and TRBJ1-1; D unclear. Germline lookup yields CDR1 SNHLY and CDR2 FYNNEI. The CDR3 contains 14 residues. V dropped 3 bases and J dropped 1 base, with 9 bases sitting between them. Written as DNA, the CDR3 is TGTGCCAGCAGTGACCCTGGCAGGAACACTGAAGCTTTCTTT. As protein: CASSDPGRNTEAFF.

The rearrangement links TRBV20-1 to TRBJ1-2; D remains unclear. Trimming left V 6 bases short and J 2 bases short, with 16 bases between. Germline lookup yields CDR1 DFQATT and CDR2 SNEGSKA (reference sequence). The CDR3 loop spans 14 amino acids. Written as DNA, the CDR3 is TGCAGTGCCGGCCCCCCGCTAAGCAACTATGGCTACACCTTC. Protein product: CSAGPPLSNYGYTF.

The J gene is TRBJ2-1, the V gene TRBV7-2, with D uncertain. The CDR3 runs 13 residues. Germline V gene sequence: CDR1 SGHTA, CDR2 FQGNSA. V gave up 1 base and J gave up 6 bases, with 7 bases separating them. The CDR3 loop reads CASSLGLFNEQFF. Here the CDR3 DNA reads TGTGCCAGCAGCTTAGGCCTTTTCAATGAGCAGTTCTTC.

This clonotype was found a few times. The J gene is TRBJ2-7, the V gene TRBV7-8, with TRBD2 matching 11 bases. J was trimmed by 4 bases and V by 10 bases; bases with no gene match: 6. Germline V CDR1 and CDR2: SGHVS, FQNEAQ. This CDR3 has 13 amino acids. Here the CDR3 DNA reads TGTGCCACCCGACTAGCGGGGAGGTACGAGCAGTACTTC. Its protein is CATRLAGRYEQYF.

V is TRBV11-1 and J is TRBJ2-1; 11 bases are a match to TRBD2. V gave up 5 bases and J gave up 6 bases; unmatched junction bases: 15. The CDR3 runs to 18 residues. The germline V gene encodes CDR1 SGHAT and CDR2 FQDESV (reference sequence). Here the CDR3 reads CASSPRPTLAGEGNEQFF. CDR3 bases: TGTGCCAGCAGCCCACGCCCGACACTAGCGGGAGAGGGCAATGAGCAGTTCTTC. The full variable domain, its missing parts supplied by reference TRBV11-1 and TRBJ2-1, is EAEVAQSPRYKITEKSQAVAFWCDPISGHATLYWYRQILGQGPELLVQFQDESVVDDSQLPKDRFSAERLKGVDSTLKIQPAELGDSAMYLCASSPRPTLAGEGNEQFFGPGTRLTVL.

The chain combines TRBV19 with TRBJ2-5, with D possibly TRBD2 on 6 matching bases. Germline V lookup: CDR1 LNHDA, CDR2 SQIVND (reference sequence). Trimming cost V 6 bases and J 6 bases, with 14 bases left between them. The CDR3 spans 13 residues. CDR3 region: CASSPTGEQTQYF. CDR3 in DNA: TGTGCCAGTAGCCCAACGGGGGAGCAGACCCAGTACTTC.

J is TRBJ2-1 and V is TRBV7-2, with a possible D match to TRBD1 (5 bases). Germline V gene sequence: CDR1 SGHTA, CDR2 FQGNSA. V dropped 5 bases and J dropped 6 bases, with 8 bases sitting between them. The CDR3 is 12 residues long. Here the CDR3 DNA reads TGTGCCAGCAGCCCCAGGGCCAATGAGCAGTTCTTC. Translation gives CASSPRANEQFF.

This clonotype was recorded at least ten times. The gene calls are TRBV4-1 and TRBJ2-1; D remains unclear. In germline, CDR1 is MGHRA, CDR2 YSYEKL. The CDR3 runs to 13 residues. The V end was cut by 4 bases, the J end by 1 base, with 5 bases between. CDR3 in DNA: TGCGCCAGCAGCCTTCCGTCCTACAATGAGCAGTTCTTC. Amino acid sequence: CASSLPSYNEQFF.

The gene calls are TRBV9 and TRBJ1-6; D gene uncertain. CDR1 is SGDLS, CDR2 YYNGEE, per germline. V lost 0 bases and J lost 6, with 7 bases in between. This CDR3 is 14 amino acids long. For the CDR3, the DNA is TGTGCCAGCAGCGTAGTGGGTGGTAATTCACCCCTCCACTTT. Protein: CASSVVGGNSPLHF.

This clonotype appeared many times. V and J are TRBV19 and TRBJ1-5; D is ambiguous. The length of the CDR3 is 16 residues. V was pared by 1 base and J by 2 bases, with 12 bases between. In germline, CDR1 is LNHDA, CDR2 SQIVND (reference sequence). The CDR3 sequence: CASSIVAAGGNQPQHF. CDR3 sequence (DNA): TGTGCCAGTAGTATAGTAGCTGCGGGAGGCAATCAGCCCCAGCATTTT. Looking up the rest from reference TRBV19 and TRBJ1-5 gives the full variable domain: DGGITQSPKYLFRKEGQNVTLSCEQNLNHDAMYWYRQDPGQGLRLIYYSQIVNDFQKGDIAEGYSVSREKKESFPLTVTSAQKNPTAFYLCASSIVAAGGNQPQHFGDGTRLSIL.

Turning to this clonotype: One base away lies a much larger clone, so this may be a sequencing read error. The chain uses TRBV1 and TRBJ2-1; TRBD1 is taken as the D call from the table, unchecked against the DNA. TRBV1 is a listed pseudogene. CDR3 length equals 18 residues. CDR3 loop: CTSSHPPLPPGPGGEQFF. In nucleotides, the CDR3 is TGCACCAGCAGCCATCCCCCTCTTCCCCCCGGCCCGGGTGGTGAGCAGTTCTTC.

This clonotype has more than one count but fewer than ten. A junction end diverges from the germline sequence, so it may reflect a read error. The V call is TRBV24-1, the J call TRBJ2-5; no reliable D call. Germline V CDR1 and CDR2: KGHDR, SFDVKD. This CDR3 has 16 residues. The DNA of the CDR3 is TGTGTCACCAGTGATCCAATGGACCGAAGTCAAGAGGCCCAGTACTTC. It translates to CVTSDPMDRSQEAQYF.

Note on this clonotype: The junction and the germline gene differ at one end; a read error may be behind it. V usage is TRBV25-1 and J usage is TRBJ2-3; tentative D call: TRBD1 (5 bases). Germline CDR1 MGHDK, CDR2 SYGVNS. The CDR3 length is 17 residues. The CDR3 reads CASGERQTGCSTDTQYF. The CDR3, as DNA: TGTGCCAGCGGTGAAAGGCAAACAGGATGTAGCACAGATACGCAGTATTTT.

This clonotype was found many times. The CDR3 sequence is CSARDGGAHLPHEQYF. CDR3 DNA sequence: TGCAGTGCTAGAGACGGGGGGGCGCATCTCCCCCACGAGCAGTACTTC. The chain couples TRBV20-1 to TRBJ2-7, with TRBD2 identical over 8 bases. The CDR3 covers 16 residues. V was pared by 0 bases and J by 5 bases, with 12 bases of the junction left unmatched. Per germline, CDR1 DFQATT and CDR2 SNEGSKA (reference sequence).

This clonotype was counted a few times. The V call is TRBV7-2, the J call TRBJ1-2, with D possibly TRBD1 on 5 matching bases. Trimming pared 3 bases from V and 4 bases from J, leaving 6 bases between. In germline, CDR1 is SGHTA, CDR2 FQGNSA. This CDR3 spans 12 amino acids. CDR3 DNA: TGTGCCAGCAGCTTTGACAGCTATGGCTACACCTTC. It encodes CASSFDSYGYTF. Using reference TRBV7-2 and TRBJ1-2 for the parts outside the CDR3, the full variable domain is GAGVSQSPSNKVTEKGKDVELRCDPISGHTALYWYRQSLGQGLEFLIYFQGNSAPDKSGLPSDRFSAERTGGSVSTLTIQRTQQEDSAVYLCASSFDSYGYTFGSGTRLTVV.

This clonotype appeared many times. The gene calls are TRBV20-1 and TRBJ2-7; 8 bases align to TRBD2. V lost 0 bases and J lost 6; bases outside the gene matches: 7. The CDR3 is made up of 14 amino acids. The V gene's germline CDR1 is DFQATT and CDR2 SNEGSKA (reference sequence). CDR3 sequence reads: CSARDPGGVSEQYF. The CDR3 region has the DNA TGCAGTGCTAGAGACCCGGGGGGGGTATCCGAGCAGTACTTC.

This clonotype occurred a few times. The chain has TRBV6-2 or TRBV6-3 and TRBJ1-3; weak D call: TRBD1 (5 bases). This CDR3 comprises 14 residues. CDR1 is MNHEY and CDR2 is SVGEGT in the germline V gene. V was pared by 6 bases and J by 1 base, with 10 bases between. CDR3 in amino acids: CASRLQGSGNTIYF. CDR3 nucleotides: TGTGCCAGCAGGCTGCAGGGTTCTGGAAACACCATATATTTT.

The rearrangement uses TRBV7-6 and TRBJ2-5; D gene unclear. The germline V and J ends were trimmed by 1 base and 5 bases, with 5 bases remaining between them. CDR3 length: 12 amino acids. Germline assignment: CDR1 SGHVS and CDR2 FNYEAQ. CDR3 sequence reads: CASSLVSETQYF. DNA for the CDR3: TGTGCCAGCAGCTTAGTATCGGAGACCCAGTACTTC.

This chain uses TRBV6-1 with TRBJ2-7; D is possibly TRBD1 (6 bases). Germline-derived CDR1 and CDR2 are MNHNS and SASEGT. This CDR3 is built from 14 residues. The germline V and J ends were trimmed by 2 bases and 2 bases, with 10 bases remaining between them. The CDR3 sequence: CASSEIHRAYEQYF. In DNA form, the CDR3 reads TGTGCCAGCAGTGAAATCCACAGGGCCTACGAGCAGTACTTC.

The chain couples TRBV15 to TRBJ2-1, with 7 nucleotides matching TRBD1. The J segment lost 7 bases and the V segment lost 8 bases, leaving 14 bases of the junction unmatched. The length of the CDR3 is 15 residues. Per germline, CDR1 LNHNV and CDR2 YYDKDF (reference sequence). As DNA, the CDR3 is TGTGCCACCCAATTAGACAGGGTATCGAGGAATGAGCAGTTCTTC. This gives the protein CATQLDRVSRNEQFF.

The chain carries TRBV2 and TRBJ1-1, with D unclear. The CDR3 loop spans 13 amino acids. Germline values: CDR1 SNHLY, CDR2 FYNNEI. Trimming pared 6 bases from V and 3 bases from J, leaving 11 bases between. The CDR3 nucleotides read TGTGCCAGCAGGGGCACGACTTACACTGAAGCTTTCTTT. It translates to CASRGTTYTEAFF.

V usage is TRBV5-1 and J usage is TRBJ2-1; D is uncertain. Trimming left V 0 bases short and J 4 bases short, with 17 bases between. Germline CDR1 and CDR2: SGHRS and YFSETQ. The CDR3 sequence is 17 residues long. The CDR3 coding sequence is TGCGCCAGCAGCTTGGCCTTCACGTCGAGCCCATACAATGAGCAGTTCTTC. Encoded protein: CASSLAFTSSPYNEQFF.

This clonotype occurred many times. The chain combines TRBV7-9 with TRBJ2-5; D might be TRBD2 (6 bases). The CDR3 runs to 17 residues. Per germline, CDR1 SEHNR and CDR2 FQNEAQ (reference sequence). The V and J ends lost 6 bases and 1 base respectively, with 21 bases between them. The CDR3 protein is CASRKKETGGPQETQYF. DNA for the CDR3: TGTGCCAGCAGAAAGAAAGAAACCGGGGGACCCCAAGAGACCCAGTACTTC.

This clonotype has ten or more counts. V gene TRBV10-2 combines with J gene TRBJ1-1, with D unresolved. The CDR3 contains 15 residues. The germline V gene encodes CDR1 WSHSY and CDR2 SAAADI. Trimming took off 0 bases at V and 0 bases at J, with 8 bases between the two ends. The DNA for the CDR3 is TGCGCCAGCAGTGAGTCAGGGCGGATGAACACTGAAGCTTTCTTT. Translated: CASSESGRMNTEAFF.

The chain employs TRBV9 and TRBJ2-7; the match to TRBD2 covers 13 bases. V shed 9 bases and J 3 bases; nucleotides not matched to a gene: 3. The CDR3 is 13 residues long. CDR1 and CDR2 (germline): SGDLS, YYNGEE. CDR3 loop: CAMGLAGYYEQYF. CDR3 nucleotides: TGTGCCATGGGACTAGCGGGATACTACGAGCAGTACTTC.

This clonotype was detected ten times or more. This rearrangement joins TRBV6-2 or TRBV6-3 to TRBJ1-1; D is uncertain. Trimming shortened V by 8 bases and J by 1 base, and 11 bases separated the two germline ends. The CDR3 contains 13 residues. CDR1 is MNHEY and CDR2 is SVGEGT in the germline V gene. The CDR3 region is CASRWTENTEAFF. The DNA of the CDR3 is TGTGCCAGCCGGTGGACGGAGAACACTGAAGCTTTCTTT.

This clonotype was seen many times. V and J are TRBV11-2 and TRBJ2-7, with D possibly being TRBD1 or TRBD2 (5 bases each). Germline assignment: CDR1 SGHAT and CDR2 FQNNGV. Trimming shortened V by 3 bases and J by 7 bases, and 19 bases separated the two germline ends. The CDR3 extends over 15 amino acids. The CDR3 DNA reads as TGTGCCAGCAGCTTGTCGGGACGGGACCTACGTGAGCAGTACTTC. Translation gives CASSLSGRDLREQYF.